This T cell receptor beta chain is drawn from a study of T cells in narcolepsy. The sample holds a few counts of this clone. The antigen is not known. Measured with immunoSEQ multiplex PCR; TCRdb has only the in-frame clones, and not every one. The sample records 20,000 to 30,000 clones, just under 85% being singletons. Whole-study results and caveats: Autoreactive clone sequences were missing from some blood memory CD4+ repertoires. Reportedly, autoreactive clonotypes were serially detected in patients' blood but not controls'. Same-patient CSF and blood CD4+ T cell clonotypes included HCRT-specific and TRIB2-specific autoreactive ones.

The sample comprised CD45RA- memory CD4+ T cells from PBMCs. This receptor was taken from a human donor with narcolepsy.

Written as DNA, the CDR3 is TGCGCCAGCAGCTTGGGTGGGCCAACTGAAGCTTTCTTT. This sequence encodes CASSLGGPTEAFF. The chain employs TRBV5-1 and TRBJ1-1; the D is unclear. This CDR3 has 13 amino acids. Germline CDR1 is SGHRS and CDR2 is YFSETQ. V was trimmed by 0 bases and J by 5 bases, leaving 8 bases between them.